This entry features one TCR beta chain sequence. Its specificity is unknown. The entry originates in a study of cytomegalovirus exposure and HLA in healthy donors. Regarding the study as a whole: The study put 150 or so TCR beta chains on its list as cytomegalovirus-associated.

The length of the CDR3 is 14 residues. CDR1 is MRHNA, CDR2 SNTAGT, per germline. V shed 6 bases and J 1 base; nucleotides not matched to a gene: 2. Vbeta (60) and Jbeta (13) primers were used in the PCR. Clones were read by immunoSEQ multiplex PCR, and TCRdb kept only the in-frame ones, dropping some. Here the sample spans approximately 110,000 clones, over 60% being singletons. This TCR was recovered from a man between 45 and 60 years old in good health and CMV-seronegative. The chain couples TRBV6-4 to TRBJ2-3, with 9 bases aligning to TRBD2. Material for sequencing was PBMCs. The CDR3 sequence is CASSASGGTDTQYF. CDR3 bases: TGTGCCAGCAGCGCTAGCGGGGGCACAGATACGCAGTATTTT.